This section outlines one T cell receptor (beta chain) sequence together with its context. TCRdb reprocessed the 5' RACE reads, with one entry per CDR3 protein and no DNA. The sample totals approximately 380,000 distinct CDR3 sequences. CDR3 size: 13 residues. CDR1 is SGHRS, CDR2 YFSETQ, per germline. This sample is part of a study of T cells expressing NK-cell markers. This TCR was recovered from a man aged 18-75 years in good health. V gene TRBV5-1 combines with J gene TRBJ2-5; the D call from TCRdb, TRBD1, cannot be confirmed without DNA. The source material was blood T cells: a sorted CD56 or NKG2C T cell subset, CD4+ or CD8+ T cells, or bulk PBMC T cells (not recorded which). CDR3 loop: CASRDSNVETQYF.